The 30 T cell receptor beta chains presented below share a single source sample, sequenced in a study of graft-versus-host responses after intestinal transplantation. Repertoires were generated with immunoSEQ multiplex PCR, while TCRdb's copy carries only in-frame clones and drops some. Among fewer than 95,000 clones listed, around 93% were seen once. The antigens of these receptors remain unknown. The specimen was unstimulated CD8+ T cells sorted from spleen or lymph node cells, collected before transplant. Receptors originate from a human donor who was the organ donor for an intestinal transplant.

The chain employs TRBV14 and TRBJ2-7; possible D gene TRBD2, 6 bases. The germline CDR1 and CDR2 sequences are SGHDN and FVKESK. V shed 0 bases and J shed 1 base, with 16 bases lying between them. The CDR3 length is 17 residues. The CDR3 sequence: CASSQEGAGTGSYEQYF. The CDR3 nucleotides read TGTGCCAGCAGCCAAGAAGGTGCCGGGACTGGTTCCTACGAGCAGTACTTC. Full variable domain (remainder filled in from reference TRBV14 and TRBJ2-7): EAGVTQFPSHSVIEKGQTVTLRCDPISGHDNLYWYRRVMGKEIKFLLHFVKESKQDESGMPNNRFLAERTGGTYSTLKVQPAELEDSGVYFCASSQEGAGTGSYEQYFGPGTRLTVT.

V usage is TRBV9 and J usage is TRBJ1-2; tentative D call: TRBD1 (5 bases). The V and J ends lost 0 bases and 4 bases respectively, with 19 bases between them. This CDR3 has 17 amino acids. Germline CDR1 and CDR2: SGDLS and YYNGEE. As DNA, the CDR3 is TGTGCCAGCAGCGTAGCGCTTGTTGGGGGGAAGGGCTATGGCTACACCTTC. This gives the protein CASSVALVGGKGYGYTF.

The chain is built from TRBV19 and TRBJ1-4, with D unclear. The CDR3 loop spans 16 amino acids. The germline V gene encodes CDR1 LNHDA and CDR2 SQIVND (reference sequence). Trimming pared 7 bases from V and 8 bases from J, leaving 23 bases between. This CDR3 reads CASTDTSPWNWEKLFF. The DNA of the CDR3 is TGTGCCAGTACCGACACCTCTCCTTGGAACTGGGAAAAACTGTTTTTT. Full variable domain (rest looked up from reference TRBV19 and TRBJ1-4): DGGITQSPKYLFRKEGQNVTLSCEQNLNHDAMYWYRQDPGQGLRLIYYSQIVNDFQKGDIAEGYSVSREKKESFPLTVTSAQKNPTAFYLCASTDTSPWNWEKLFFGSGTQLSVL.

CDR3 sequence (DNA): TGTGCCACCAATAGGGGATTGGGTCTCGACTACGAGCAGTACTTC. Encoded protein: CATNRGLGLDYEQYF. This sequence joins TRBV19 and TRBJ2-7; the D gene is possibly TRBD1 (5 bases). Germline values: CDR1 LNHDA, CDR2 SQIVND (reference sequence). The V and J ends lost 10 bases and 3 bases respectively, with 22 bases between them. This CDR3 contains 15 residues.

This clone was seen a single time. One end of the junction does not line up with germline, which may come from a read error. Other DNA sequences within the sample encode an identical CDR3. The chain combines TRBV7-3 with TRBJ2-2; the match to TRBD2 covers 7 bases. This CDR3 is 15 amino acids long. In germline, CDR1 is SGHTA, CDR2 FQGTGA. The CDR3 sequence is CASSPGTTNTGELFF. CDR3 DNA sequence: TGTGCCAGCAGCCCCGGGACTACGAACACCGGGGAGTTGTTTTTT.

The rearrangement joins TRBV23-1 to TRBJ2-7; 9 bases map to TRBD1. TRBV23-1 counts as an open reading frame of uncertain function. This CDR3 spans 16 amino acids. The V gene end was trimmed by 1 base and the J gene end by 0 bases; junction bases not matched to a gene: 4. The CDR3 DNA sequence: TGCGCCAGCAGTCAATTCGGGACAGGGTTCTCCTACGAGCAGTACTTC. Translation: CASSQFGTGFSYEQYF.

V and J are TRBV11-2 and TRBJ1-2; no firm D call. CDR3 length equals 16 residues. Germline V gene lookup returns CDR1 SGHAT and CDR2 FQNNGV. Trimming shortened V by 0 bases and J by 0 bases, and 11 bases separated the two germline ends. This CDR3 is CASSLDAGVANYGYTF. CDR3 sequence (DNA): TGTGCCAGCAGCTTAGATGCGGGCGTGGCTAACTATGGCTACACCTTC.

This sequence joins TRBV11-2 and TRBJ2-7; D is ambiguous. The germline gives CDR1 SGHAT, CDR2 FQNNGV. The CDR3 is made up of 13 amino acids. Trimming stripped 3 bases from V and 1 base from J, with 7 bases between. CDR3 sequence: CASSLGSSYEQYF. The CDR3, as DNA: TGTGCCAGCAGCTTGGGCAGTTCCTACGAGCAGTACTTC.

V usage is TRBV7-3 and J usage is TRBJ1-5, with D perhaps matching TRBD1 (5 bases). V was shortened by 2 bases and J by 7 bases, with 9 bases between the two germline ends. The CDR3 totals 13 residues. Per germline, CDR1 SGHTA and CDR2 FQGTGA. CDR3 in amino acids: CASSLGAGQPQHF. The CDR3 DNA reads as TGTGCCAGCAGCTTAGGGGCAGGGCAGCCCCAGCATTTT.

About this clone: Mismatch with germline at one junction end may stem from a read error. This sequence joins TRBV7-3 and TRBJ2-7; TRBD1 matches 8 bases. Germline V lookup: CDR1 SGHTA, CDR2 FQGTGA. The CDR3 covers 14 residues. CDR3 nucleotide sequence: TGTGCCAGCAGCCTAACCGGGACAGGCTACGAGCAGTACTTC. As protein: CASSLTGTGYEQYF. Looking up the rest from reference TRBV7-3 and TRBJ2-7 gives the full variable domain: GAGVSQTPSNKVTEKGKYVELRCDPISGHTALYWYRQSLGQGPEFLIYFQGTGAADDSGLPNDRFFAVRPEGSVSTLKIQRTERGDSAVYLCASSLTGTGYEQYFGPGTRLTVT.

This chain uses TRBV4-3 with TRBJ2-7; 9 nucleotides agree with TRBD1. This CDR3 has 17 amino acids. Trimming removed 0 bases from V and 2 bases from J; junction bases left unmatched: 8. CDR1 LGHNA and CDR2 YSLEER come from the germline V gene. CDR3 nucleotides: TGCGCCAGCAGCCAAGATTGGCTCGGGACAGGGACCTACGAGCAGTACTTC. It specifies CASSQDWLGTGTYEQYF.

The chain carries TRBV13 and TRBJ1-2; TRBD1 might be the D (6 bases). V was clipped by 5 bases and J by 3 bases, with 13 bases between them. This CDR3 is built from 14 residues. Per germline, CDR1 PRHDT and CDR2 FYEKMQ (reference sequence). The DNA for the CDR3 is TGTGCCAGCAGCCCCGGGGGGGCGGACTATGGCTACACCTTC. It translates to CASSPGGADYGYTF.

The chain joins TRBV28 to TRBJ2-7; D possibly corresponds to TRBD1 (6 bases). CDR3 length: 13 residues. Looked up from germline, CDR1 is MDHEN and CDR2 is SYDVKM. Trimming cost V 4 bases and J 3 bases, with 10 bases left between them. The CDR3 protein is CASSWGRGYEQYF. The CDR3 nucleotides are TGTGCCAGCAGTTGGGGCAGGGGCTACGAGCAGTACTTC.

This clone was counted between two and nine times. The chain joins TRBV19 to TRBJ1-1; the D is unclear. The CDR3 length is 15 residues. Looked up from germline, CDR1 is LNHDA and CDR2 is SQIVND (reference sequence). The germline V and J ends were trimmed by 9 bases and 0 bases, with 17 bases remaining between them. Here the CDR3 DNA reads TGTGCCAGCCTTAGCGGGTTTCAAATGAACACTGAAGCTTTCTTT. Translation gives CASLSGFQMNTEAFF.

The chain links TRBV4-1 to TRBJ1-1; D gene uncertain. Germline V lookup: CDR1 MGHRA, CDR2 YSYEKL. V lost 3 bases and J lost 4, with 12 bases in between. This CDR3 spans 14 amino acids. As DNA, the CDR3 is TGCGCCAGCAGCCATGCTCGGGAGGGCACTGAAGCTTTCTTT. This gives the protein CASSHAREGTEAFF.

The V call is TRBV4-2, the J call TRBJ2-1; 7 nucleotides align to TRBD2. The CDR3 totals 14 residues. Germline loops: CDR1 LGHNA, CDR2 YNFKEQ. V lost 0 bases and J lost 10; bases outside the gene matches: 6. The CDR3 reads CASSQDRWGGEQFF. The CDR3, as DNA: TGTGCCAGCAGCCAAGATCGGTGGGGGGGGGAGCAGTTCTTC.

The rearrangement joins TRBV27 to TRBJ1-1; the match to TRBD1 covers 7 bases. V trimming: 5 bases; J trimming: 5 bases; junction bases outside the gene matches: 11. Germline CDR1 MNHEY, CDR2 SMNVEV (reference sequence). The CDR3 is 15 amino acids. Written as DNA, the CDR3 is TGTGCCAGCAGTCCCACGGACAGGACTCCTACTGAAGCTTTCTTT. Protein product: CASSPTDRTPTEAFF.

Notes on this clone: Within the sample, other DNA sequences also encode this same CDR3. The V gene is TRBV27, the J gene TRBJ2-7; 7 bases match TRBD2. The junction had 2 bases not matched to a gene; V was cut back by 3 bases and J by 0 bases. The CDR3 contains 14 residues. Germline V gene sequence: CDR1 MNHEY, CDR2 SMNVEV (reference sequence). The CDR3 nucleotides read TGTGCCAGCAGTTTGACGGGGGGCTCCTACGAGCAGTACTTC. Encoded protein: CASSLTGGSYEQYF.

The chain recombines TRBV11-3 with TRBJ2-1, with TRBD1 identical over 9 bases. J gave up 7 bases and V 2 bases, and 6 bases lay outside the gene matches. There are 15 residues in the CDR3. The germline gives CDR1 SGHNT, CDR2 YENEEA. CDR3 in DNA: TGTGCCAGCAGCTTACGGACAGGGGCGAATAATGAGCAGTTCTTC. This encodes CASSLRTGANNEQFF.

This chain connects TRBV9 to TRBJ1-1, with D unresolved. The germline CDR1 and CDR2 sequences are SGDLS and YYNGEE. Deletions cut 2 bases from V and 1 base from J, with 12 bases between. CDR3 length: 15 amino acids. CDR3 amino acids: CASSVSGSGNTEAFF. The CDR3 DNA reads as TGTGCCAGCAGCGTCTCGGGGAGTGGGAACACTGAAGCTTTCTTT.

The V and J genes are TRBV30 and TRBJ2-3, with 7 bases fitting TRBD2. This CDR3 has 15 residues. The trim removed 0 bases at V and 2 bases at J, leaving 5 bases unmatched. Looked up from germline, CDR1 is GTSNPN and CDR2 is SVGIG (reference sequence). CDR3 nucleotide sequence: TGTGCCTGGAGTGTAGGAGCGGGGCCCACAGATACGCAGTATTTT. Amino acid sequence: CAWSVGAGPTDTQYF.

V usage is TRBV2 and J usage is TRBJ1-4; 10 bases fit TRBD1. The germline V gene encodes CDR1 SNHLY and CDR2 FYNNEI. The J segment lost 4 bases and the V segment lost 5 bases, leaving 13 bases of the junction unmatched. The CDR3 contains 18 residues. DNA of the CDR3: TGTGCCAGCAGTAATTCCGGGACAGGGGCTCTCCTTAATGAAAAACTGTTTTTT. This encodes CASSNSGTGALLNEKLFF.

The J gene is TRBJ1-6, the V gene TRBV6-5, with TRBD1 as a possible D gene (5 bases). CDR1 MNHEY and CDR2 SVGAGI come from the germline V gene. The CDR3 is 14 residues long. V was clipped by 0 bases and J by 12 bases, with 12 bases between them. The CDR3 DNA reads TGTGCCAGCAGTTACTCGATCGGGGGAGGACCCCTCCACTTT. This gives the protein CASSYSIGGGPLHF.

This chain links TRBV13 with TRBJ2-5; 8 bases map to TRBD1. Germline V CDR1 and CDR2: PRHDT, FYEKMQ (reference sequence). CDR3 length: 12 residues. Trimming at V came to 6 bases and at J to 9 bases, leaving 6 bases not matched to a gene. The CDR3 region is CASSPGGGAQYF. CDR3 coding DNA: TGTGCCAGCAGTCCAGGGGGCGGGGCCCAGTACTTC.

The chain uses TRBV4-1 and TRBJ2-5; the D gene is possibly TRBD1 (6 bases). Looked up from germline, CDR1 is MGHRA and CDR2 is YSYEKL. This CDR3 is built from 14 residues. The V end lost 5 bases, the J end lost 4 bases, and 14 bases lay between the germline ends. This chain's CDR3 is CASSAGQSGETQYF. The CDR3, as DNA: TGCGCCAGCAGCGCAGGACAGTCTGGAGAGACCCAGTACTTC.

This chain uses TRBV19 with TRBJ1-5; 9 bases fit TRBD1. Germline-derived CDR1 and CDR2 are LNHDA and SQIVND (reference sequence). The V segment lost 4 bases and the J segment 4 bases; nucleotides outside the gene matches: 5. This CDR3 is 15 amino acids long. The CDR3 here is CASSTRDRANQPQHF. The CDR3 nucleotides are TGTGCCAGTAGTACCAGGGACAGGGCTAATCAGCCCCAGCATTTT.

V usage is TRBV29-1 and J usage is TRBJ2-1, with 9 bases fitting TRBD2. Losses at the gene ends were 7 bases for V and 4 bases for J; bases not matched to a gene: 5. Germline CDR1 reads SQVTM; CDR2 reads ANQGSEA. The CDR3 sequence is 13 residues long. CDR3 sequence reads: CSACGGAYNEQFF. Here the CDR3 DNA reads TGCAGCGCGTGCGGGGGGGCATACAATGAGCAGTTCTTC.

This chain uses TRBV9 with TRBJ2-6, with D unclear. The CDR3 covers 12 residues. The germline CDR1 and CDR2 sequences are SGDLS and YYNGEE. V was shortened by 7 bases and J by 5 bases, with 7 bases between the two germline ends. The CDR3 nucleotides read TGTGCCAGCCTTTCCCGGGCCAACGTCCTGACTTTC. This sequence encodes CASLSRANVLTF. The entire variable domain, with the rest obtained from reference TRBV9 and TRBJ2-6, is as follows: DSGVTQTPKHLITATGQRVTLRCSPRSGDLSVYWYQQSLDQGLQFLIQYYNGEERAKGNILERFSAQQFPDLHSELNLSSLELGDSALYFCASLSRANVLTFGAGSRLTVL.

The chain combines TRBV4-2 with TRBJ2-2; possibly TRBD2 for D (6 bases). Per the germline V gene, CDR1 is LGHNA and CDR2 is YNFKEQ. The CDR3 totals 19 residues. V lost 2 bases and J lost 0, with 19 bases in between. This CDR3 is CASSQLVIPGVTNTGELFF. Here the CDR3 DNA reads TGTGCCAGCAGCCAACTCGTCATCCCGGGGGTAACGAACACCGGGGAGCTGTTTTTT.

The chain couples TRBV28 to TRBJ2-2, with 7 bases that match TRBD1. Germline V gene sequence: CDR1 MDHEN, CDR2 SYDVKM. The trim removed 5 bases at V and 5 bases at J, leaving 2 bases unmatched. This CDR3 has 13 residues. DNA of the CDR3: TGTGCCAGCAGTCAACAGGGGACCGGGGAGCTGTTTTTT. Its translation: CASSQQGTGELFF.